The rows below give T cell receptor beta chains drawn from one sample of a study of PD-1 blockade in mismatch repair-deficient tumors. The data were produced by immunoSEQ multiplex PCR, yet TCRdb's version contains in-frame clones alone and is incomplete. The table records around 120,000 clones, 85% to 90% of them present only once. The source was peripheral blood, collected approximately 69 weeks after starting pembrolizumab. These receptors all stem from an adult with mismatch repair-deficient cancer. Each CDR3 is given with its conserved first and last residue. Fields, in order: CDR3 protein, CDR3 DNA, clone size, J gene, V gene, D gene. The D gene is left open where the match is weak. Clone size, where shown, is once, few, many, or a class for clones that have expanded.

CDR3 protein: CASSITINTEAFF
CDR3 DNA: TGTGCCAGTAGTATAACGATTAACACTGAAGCTTTCTTT
clone size: few
J gene: TRBJ1-1
V gene: TRBV19
D gene: NA

CDR3 protein: CASSLGSGAYEQYF
CDR3 DNA: TGCGCCAGCAGCTTGGGGTCGGGAGCCTACGAGCAGTACTTC
clone size: NA
J gene: TRBJ2-7
V gene: TRBV5-1
D gene: NA

CDR3 protein: CASSPRGSGQGTEKLFF
CDR3 DNA: TGTGCCAGCAGCCCACGGGGGTCGGGACAGGGGACTGAAAAACTGTTTTTT
clone size: NA
J gene: TRBJ1-4
V gene: TRBV7-2
D gene: TRBD1

CDR3 protein: CASSSRWGGDIQYF
CDR3 DNA: TGTGCCAGCAGCTCCCGGTGGGGGGGGGACATTCAGTACTTC
clone size: NA
J gene: TRBJ2-4
V gene: TRBV9
D gene: TRBD2

CDR3 protein: CASRTDGATDEQYF
CDR3 DNA: TGTGCCAGCAGGACTGACGGAGCTACGGACGAGCAGTACTTC
clone size: NA
J gene: TRBJ2-7
V gene: TRBV2
D gene: NA

CDR3 protein: CASRTGREQYF
CDR3 DNA: TGTGCCAGTAGGACAGGGCGGGAGCAGTACTTC
clone size: few
J gene: TRBJ2-7
V gene: TRBV6-5
D gene: TRBD1

CDR3 protein: CASSFSSYREQFF
CDR3 DNA: TGTGCCAGCAGTTTCAGCTCTTATAGGGAGCAGTTCTTC
clone size: NA
J gene: TRBJ2-1
V gene: TRBV28
D gene: NA

CDR3 protein: CASSQESVGLRNTDTQYF
CDR3 DNA: TGCGCCAGCAGCCAAGAATCCGTAGGTTTGAGGAACACAGATACGCAGTATTTT
clone size: NA
J gene: TRBJ2-3
V gene: TRBV4-3
D gene: NA

CDR3 protein: CASSPQGYDEQFF
CDR3 DNA: TGCGCCAGCAGCCCGCAGGGTTACGATGAGCAGTTCTTC
clone size: NA
J gene: TRBJ2-1
V gene: TRBV4-3
D gene: NA

CDR3 protein: CASSDGGDAFF
CDR3 DNA: TGTGCCAGCAGTGACGGGGGTGACGCTTTCTTT
clone size: NA
J gene: TRBJ1-1
V gene: TRBV6-4
D gene: NA

CDR3 protein: CASSLGQGGHGYTF
CDR3 DNA: TGTGCCAGCAGCTTAGGGCAGGGGGGGCATGGCTACACCTTC
clone size: once
J gene: TRBJ1-2
V gene: TRBV7-9
D gene: TRBD1

CDR3 protein: CASSLAMDLAYNEQFF
CDR3 DNA: TGTGCCAGCAGCTTAGCGATGGATCTCGCTTACAATGAGCAGTTCTTC
clone size: NA
J gene: TRBJ2-1
V gene: TRBV7-6
D gene: NA

CDR3 protein: CASSVGGTPNEQFF
CDR3 DNA: TGTGCCAGCAGCGTAGGGGGGACTCCTAATGAGCAGTTCTTC
clone size: NA
J gene: TRBJ2-1
V gene: TRBV9
D gene: NA

CDR3 protein: CASSQDLIAGMYNEQFF
CDR3 DNA: TGCGCCAGCAGCCAAGATTTGATAGCGGGGATGTACAATGAGCAGTTCTTC
clone size: NA
J gene: TRBJ2-1
V gene: TRBV4-3
D gene: TRBD2

CDR3 protein: CASSLTASSDQETQYF
CDR3 DNA: TGTGCCAGCAGCTTAACAGCTTCTAGCGATCAAGAGACCCAGTACTTC
clone size: NA
J gene: TRBJ2-5
V gene: TRBV5-6
D gene: NA

CDR3 protein: CAWEGTGGSYEQYF
CDR3 DNA: TGTGCCTGGGAAGGGACAGGGGGTTCCTACGAGCAGTACTTC
clone size: NA
J gene: TRBJ2-7
V gene: TRBV30
D gene: TRBD1

CDR3 protein: CASSWGTELFF
CDR3 DNA: TGTGCCAGCAGTTGGGGGACGGAACTGTTTTTT
clone size: NA
J gene: TRBJ1-4
V gene: TRBV25-1
D gene: NA

CDR3 protein: CASSPRLAGSYNEQFF
CDR3 DNA: TGTGCCAGCAGCCCCAGACTAGCGGGATCTTACAATGAGCAGTTCTTC
clone size: NA
J gene: TRBJ2-1
V gene: TRBV9
D gene: TRBD2

CDR3 protein: CASSLAEREAFF
CDR3 DNA: TGTGCCAGCAGCTTAGCGGAAAGAGAAGCTTTCTTT
clone size: many
J gene: TRBJ1-1
V gene: TRBV7-2
D gene: NA

CDR3 protein: CASSLYWSGAKPQHF
CDR3 DNA: TGTGCCAGCAGTTTATATTGGTCAGGTGCGAAGCCCCAGCATTTT
clone size: NA
J gene: TRBJ1-5
V gene: TRBV27
D gene: NA

CDR3 protein: CASSLTAEAFF
CDR3 DNA: TGTGCCAGCAGCCTGACAGCTGAAGCTTTCTTT
clone size: few
J gene: TRBJ1-1
V gene: TRBV7-9
D gene: NA

CDR3 protein: CASSYSPGRGQPQHF
CDR3 DNA: TGTGCCAGCAGTTACTCGCCCGGCAGGGGCCAGCCCCAGCATTTT
clone size: NA
J gene: TRBJ1-5
V gene: TRBV6-5
D gene: NA

CDR3 protein: CASSRWRDNEKLFF
CDR3 DNA: TGTGCCAGCAGCCGCTGGAGGGATAATGAAAAACTGTTTTTT
clone size: NA
J gene: TRBJ1-4
V gene: TRBV7-2
D gene: NA

CDR3 protein: CASSQAGGIDEQYF
CDR3 DNA: TGCGCCAGCAGCCAAGCAGGGGGCATCGACGAGCAGTACTTC
clone size: NA
J gene: TRBJ2-7
V gene: TRBV4-1
D gene: TRBD1

CDR3 protein: CASSSSSTGTAAFF
CDR3 DNA: TGCGCCAGCAGTTCCTCCTCGACCGGGACAGCGGCTTTCTTT
clone size: NA
J gene: TRBJ1-1
V gene: TRBV10-1
D gene: TRBD1

CDR3 protein: CASSPGTSGSSYNEQFF
CDR3 DNA: TGTGCCAGCAGTCCCGGGACTAGCGGGAGTTCCTACAATGAGCAGTTCTTC
clone size: NA
J gene: TRBJ2-1
V gene: TRBV27
D gene: TRBD2

CDR3 protein: CASSPDRGLLPNQPQHF
CDR3 DNA: TGTGCCAGCAGCCCCGACAGGGGGCTACTACCAAATCAGCCCCAGCATTTT
clone size: NA
J gene: TRBJ1-5
V gene: TRBV27
D gene: TRBD1

CDR3 protein: CASSLVGTNAGELFF
CDR3 DNA: TGTGCCAGCAGCTTGGTGGGAACAAACGCCGGGGAGCTGTTTTTT
clone size: NA
J gene: TRBJ2-2
V gene: TRBV5-4
D gene: NA

CDR3 protein: CASSIGSGHSYNEQFF
CDR3 DNA: TGTGCCAGTAGTATAGGCAGCGGCCACTCCTACAATGAGCAGTTCTTC
clone size: once
J gene: TRBJ2-1
V gene: TRBV19
D gene: NA

CDR3 protein: CASSYQDRGPEKLFF
CDR3 DNA: TGTGCCAGCAGTTACCAGGACAGGGGGCCTGAAAAACTGTTTTTT
clone size: NA
J gene: TRBJ1-4
V gene: TRBV6-5
D gene: TRBD1

CDR3 protein: CASRRDSQETQYF
CDR3 DNA: TGTGCCAGCAGACGGGACAGCCAAGAGACCCAGTACTTC
clone size: NA
J gene: TRBJ2-5
V gene: TRBV6-5
D gene: TRBD1

CDR3 protein: CASSLVGRGTDTQYF
CDR3 DNA: TGTGCCAGCAGCTTAGTCGGGAGGGGCACAGATACGCAGTATTTT
clone size: NA
J gene: TRBJ2-3
V gene: TRBV7-2
D gene: TRBD2

CDR3 protein: CATSKQGALNEQFF
CDR3 DNA: TGTGCCACCTCGAAACAGGGGGCGCTGAATGAGCAGTTCTTC
clone size: NA
J gene: TRBJ2-1
V gene: TRBV14
D gene: TRBD1

CDR3 protein: CASSTGRLGDQPQHF
CDR3 DNA: TGTGCCAGTAGTACGGGGAGGTTAGGCGATCAGCCCCAGCATTTT
clone size: NA
J gene: TRBJ1-5
V gene: TRBV19
D gene: NA

CDR3 protein: CASSFGPRPGELFF
CDR3 DNA: TGTGCCAGCAGTTTCGGACCCCGACCCGGGGAGCTGTTTTTT
clone size: NA
J gene: TRBJ2-2
V gene: TRBV27
D gene: NA

CDR3 protein: CAWSVLGSTEAFF
CDR3 DNA: TGTGCCTGGAGTGTACTCGGATCCACTGAAGCTTTCTTT
clone size: NA
J gene: TRBJ1-1
V gene: TRBV30
D gene: NA

CDR3 protein: CSARVETTWYF
CDR3 DNA: TGCAGTGCTAGAGTGGAGACTACCTGGTATTTT
clone size: NA
J gene: TRBJ2-3
V gene: TRBV20-1
D gene: NA

CDR3 protein: CASSSMDRAPPYEQYF
CDR3 DNA: TGTGCCAGCAGCTCAATGGACAGGGCCCCCCCCTACGAGCAGTACTTC
clone size: NA
J gene: TRBJ2-7
V gene: TRBV13
D gene: TRBD1

CDR3 protein: CASSEWGGNTEAFF
CDR3 DNA: TGTGCCAGCAGTGAATGGGGAGGGAACACTGAAGCTTTCTTT
clone size: NA
J gene: TRBJ1-1
V gene: TRBV6-1
D gene: NA

CDR3 protein: CASSTDSYEQYF
CDR3 DNA: TGTGCCAGCAGTACCGACTCCTACGAGCAGTACTTC
clone size: few
J gene: TRBJ2-7
V gene: TRBV27
D gene: NA

CDR3 protein: CASSFGTGVHYEQYF
CDR3 DNA: TGTGCCAGCAGTTTCGGGACAGGGGTACACTACGAGCAGTACTTC
clone size: NA
J gene: TRBJ2-7
V gene: TRBV27
D gene: TRBD1

CDR3 protein: CASNSQGLDSNQPQHF
CDR3 DNA: TGTGCCAGTAACTCACAGGGGTTAGATAGCAATCAGCCCCAGCATTTT
clone size: NA
J gene: TRBJ1-5
V gene: TRBV19
D gene: TRBD1

CDR3 protein: CASSLAPAYEQYF
CDR3 DNA: TGTGCCAGCTCCCTGGCACCTGCCTACGAGCAGTACTTC
clone size: NA
J gene: TRBJ2-7
V gene: TRBV28
D gene: NA

CDR3 protein: CASSSPPGPQETQYF
CDR3 DNA: TGTGCCAGCAGCTCACCGCCAGGGCCCCAAGAGACCCAGTACTTC
clone size: NA
J gene: TRBJ2-5
V gene: TRBV7-9
D gene: NA

CDR3 protein: CASSLENGSSYEQYF
CDR3 DNA: TGTGCCAGCAGCTTAGAGAACGGGAGCTCCTACGAGCAGTACTTC
clone size: NA
J gene: TRBJ2-7
V gene: TRBV7-2
D gene: NA

CDR3 protein: CAWSPGQREDTQYF
CDR3 DNA: TGTGCCTGGAGCCCGGGACAGCGCGAAGATACGCAGTATTTT
clone size: NA
J gene: TRBJ2-3
V gene: TRBV30
D gene: TRBD1

CDR3 protein: CASSLEGGADQDTQYF
CDR3 DNA: TGTGCCAGCAGCTTAGAGGGCGGAGCCGACCAGGATACGCAGTATTTT
clone size: NA
J gene: TRBJ2-3
V gene: TRBV9
D gene: NA

CDR3 protein: CASSLAVSSFYEQYF
CDR3 DNA: TGTGCCAGCAGCTTAGCTGTCAGCTCGTTCTACGAGCAGTACTTC
clone size: NA
J gene: TRBJ2-7
V gene: TRBV7-8
D gene: NA

CDR3 protein: CASSIGGGLAGVEQFF
CDR3 DNA: TGTGCCAGTAGTATAGGCGGGGGACTAGCGGGAGTTGAGCAGTTCTTC
clone size: NA
J gene: TRBJ2-1
V gene: TRBV19
D gene: TRBD2

CDR3 protein: CASSLTPSYNEQFF
CDR3 DNA: TGTGCCAGCAGCTTAACACCTTCCTACAATGAGCAGTTCTTC
clone size: NA
J gene: TRBJ2-1
V gene: TRBV7-2
D gene: NA

CDR3 protein: CASSRGYEQYF
CDR3 DNA: TGTGCCAGCAGCCGGGGCTACGAGCAGTACTTC
clone size: NA
J gene: TRBJ2-7
V gene: TRBV7-2
D gene: NA

CDR3 protein: CASSFLWQGAWGYTF
CDR3 DNA: TGCGCCAGCAGCTTCCTATGGCAGGGGGCGTGGGGCTACACCTTC
clone size: NA
J gene: TRBJ1-2
V gene: TRBV5-1
D gene: TRBD1